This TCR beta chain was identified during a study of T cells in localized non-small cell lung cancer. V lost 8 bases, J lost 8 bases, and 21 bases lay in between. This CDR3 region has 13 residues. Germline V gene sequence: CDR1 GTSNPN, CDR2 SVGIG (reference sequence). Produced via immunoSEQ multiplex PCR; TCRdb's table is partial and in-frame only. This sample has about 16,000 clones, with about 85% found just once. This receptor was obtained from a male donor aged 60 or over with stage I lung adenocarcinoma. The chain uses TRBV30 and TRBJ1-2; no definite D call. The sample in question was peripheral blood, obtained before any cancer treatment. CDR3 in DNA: TGTGCCCGATTGGCACTGGGGTCGGGCGGCTACACCTTC. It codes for CARLALGSGGYTF.